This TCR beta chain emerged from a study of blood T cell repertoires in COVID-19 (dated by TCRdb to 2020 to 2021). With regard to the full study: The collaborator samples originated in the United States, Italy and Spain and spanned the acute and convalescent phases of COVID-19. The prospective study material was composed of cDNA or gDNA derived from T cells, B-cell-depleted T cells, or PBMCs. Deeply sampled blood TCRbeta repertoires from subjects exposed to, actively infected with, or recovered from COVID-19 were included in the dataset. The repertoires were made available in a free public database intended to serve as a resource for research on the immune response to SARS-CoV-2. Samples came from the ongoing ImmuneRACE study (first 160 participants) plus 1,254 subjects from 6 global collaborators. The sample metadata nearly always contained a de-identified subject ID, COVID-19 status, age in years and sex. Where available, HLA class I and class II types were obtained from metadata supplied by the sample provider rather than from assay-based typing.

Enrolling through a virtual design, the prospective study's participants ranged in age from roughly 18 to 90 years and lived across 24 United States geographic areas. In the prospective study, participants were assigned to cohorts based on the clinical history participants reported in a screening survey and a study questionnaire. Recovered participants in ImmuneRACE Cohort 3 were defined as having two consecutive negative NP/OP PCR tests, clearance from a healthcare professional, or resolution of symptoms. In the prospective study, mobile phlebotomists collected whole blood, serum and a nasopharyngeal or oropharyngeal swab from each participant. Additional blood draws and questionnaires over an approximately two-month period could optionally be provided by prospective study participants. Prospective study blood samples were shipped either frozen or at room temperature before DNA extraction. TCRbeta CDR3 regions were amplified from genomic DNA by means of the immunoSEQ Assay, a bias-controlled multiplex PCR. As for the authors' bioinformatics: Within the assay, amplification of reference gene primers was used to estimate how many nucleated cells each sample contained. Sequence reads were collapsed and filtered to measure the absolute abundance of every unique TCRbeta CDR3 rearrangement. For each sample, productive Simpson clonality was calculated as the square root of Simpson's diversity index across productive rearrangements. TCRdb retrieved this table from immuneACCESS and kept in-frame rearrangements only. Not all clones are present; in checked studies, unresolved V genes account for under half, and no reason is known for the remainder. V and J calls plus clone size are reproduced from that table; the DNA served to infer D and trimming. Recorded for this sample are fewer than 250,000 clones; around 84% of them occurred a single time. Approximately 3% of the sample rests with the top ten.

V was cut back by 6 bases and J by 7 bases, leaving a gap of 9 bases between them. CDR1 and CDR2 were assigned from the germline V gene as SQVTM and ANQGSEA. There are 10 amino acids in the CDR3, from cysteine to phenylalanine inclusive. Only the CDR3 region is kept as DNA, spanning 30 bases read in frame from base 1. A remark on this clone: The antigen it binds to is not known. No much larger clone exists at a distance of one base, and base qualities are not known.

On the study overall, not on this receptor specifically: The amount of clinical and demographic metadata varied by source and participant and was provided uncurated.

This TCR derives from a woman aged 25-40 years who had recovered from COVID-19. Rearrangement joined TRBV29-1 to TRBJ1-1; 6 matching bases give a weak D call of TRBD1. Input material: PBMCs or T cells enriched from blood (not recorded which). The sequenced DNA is TGCAGCGTGGGACACCTTGAAGCTTTCTTT. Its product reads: CSVGHLEAFF.